Listed below are T cell receptor beta chains from one sample, sequenced in a study of cytomegalovirus exposure and HLA in healthy donors. Repertoires were generated with immunoSEQ multiplex PCR, while TCRdb's copy carries only in-frame clones and drops some. The sample includes 200,000 to 250,000 clones, around 86% of them seen just once. Sequencing was carried out using PBMCs. These receptor sequences come from a woman aged 18-29 years in good health and CMV-seropositive. The CDR3 runs from the conserved cysteine through the conserved F or W. A D gene is named only where the DNA matches it firmly. Size tells how often a clone was seen (once, few, many) or the class of an expanded clone, and some rows leave it out.

NA,NA,TRBJ2-7,TRBV27,TGTGCCAGCAGTCCAGCCTTCGGACAGAGATCCTACGAGCAGTACTTC,CASSPAFGQRSYEQYF
TRBD2,NA,TRBJ2-1,TRBV30,TGTGCCTGGGGGGTCGGGGGGACTCCCTACAATGAGCAGTTCTTC,CAWGVGGTPYNEQFF
NA,NA,TRBJ1-1,TRBV27,TGTGCCAGCAGCGCGACAGCGAACACTGAAGCTTTCTTT,CASSATANTEAFF
NA,NA,TRBJ2-1,TRBV7-2,TGTGCCAGCAGCTTAAGTTCTGGGAGGTCGACCTACAATGAGCAGTTCTTC,CASSLSSGRSTYNEQFF
NA,few,TRBJ1-5,TRBV6-1,TGTGCCAGCAGTGAAACCCGGAGGCAGCCCCAGCATTTT,CASSETRRQPQHF
TRBD2,NA,TRBJ2-2,TRBV7-9,TGTGCCAGCAGCTTGGGTAGCGGGGCCCTCACCGGGGAGCTGTTTTTT,CASSLGSGALTGELFF
TRBD2,NA,TRBJ2-7,TRBV7-8,TGTGCCAGCAGTCTTTTAGCGGGAGCATCATACGAGCAGTACTTC,CASSLLAGASYEQYF
NA,NA,TRBJ1-1,TRBV5-1,TGCGCCAGCAGCTTGGGGGGGGTGAACACTGAAGCTTTCTTT,CASSLGGVNTEAFF
TRBD1,few,TRBJ1-5,TRBV30,TGTGCCTGGAGTGTACAGGGGGGTGGGCAGCCCCAGCATTTT,CAWSVQGGGQPQHF
NA,NA,TRBJ2-5,TRBV6-1,TGTGCCAGCAGTGAATTTGCGGAGGGGTTCCAAGAGACCCAGTACTTC,CASSEFAEGFQETQYF
NA,NA,TRBJ1-5,TRBV15,TGTGCCACCAGGGGCGGGAGCGGAAATAGCAATCAGCCCCAGCATTTT,CATRGGSGNSNQPQHF
NA,NA,TRBJ2-7,TRBV30,TGTGCCTGGTGGAGAATAGCGGAGCGAGGGAAGTACTTC,CAWWRIAERGKYF
TRBD1,NA,TRBJ2-3,TRBV29-1,TGCAGTCTCCGGGACAGGGGGCAAGATACGCAGTATTTT,CSLRDRGQDTQYF
NA,NA,TRBJ2-7,TRBV29-1,TGCAGCGTTGAGAAGCCGGGGGGCGGGATGGGAGAGCAGTACTTC,CSVEKPGGGMGEQYF
NA,NA,TRBJ1-1,TRBV28,TGTGCCAGCAGTTTCGGGGGAACTGAAGCTTTCTTT,CASSFGGTEAFF
NA,NA,TRBJ2-7,TRBV11-2,TGTGCCAGCAGCGAACTGAGGGACTACGAGCAGTACTTC,CASSELRDYEQYF
TRBD1,once,TRBJ2-7,TRBV10-3,TGTGCCAGCCGTTCCGGGACAGGCACCTCCTACGAGCAGTACTTC,CASRSGTGTSYEQYF
TRBD1,once,TRBJ2-1,TRBV2,TGTGCCACCCAGCACCGGGACAGGGCATACAATGAGCAGTTCTTC,CATQHRDRAYNEQFF
TRBD1,NA,TRBJ1-2,TRBV28,TGTGCCAGCAGGAGAGGGACAGCCGGCTTGGGGGGCTACACCTTC,CASRRGTAGLGGYTF
TRBD2,NA,TRBJ2-1,TRBV5-1,TGCGCCAGCAGTGGACTAGCGGGAGGCCTAATATACAATGAGCAGTTCTTC,CASSGLAGGLIYNEQFF
TRBD1,NA,TRBJ1-1,TRBV10-3,TGTGCCTCGACAGGGGTCGCTGAAGCTTTCTTT,CASTGVAEAFF
TRBD2,NA,TRBJ2-7,TRBV27,TGTGCCAGCAGTTTATCGAGGACTAGCGGGAGTGACGAGCAGTACTTC,CASSLSRTSGSDEQYF
NA,NA,TRBJ1-1,TRBV7-2,TGTGCCAGCAGCTTAGGAGGGTTGACTGAAGCTTTCTTT,CASSLGGLTEAFF
NA,NA,TRBJ1-3,TRBV27,TGTGCCAGCAGTTTATTTGGTTCGGACACCATATATTTT,CASSLFGSDTIYF
NA,few,TRBJ2-2,TRBV18,TGTGCCAGCTCACCAAGCCCCACCGGGGAGCTGTTTTTT,CASSPSPTGELFF
NA,NA,TRBJ2-7,TRBV10-3,TGTGCCATCAGTGAGTCGGTAACAGGGAGTGAGCAGTACTTC,CAISESVTGSEQYF
NA,NA,TRBJ1-2,TRBV7-9,TGTGCCACTACGGACCCCGACAGGCGTATTAACTATGGCTACACCTTC,CATTDPDRRINYGYTF
NA,NA,TRBJ1-5,TRBV4-1,TGCGCCAGCAGTCGGACAGATTGGGATCAGCCCCAGCATTTT,CASSRTDWDQPQHF
TRBD1,NA,TRBJ1-2,TRBV5-6,TGTGCCAGCAGCTTGGCGGGGACAGGAGGGCCCTGGGTGAACTATGGCTACACCTTC,CASSLAGTGGPWVNYGYTF
TRBD1,NA,TRBJ1-1,TRBV9,TGTGCCAGCAGCGTAGAACCAGGGGGCGTCACTGAAGCTTTCTTT,CASSVEPGGVTEAFF
NA,NA,TRBJ2-1,TRBV2,TGTGCCAGCAGTGACGGGAGAGGGACTTGGGAGCAGTTCTTC,CASSDGRGTWEQFF
TRBD1,NA,TRBJ1-1,TRBV5-4,TGTGCCAGCAGCCCGACAGGGACCACTGAAGCTTTCTTT,CASSPTGTTEAFF
TRBD1,few,TRBJ2-7,TRBV7-6,TGTGCCAGCAGCTTTATGTGGGACAGGGGCTCCGGCGAGCAGTACTTC,CASSFMWDRGSGEQYF
NA,NA,TRBJ1-1,TRBV6-6,TGTGCCAGCAGTTACGGTCAGTTGAACACTGAAGCTTTCTTT,CASSYGQLNTEAFF